The clone carrying this T cell receptor beta chain has more than one count but fewer than ten. Antigen unknown. They built TCR cDNA with 5'RACE template switching, a step that put in a universal primer site and UMIs. TCRdb processed the 5' RACE reads anew with MiXCR; each CDR3 protein has one entry. This table has approximately 300,000 distinct CDR3 sequences, 10% to 15% appearing once. These data originate in a study of T cells after yellow fever vaccination. Study summary: Preparation of the low-cell-number fractions used SMART-Seq v4 Ultra Low Input. Study-wide points: Abundant clonotypes from the bulk population could have been carried over as contaminants into FACS-sorted repertoires. It was a weaker secondary response, yet one that peaked faster, at day 5 versus 15.

CDR3 length: 14 amino acids. V shed 2 bases and J 7 bases; nucleotides not matched to a gene: 4. The input for sequencing was CD4+ T cells sorted from PBMCs, taken 45 days after the yellow fever booster vaccination. The sequence derives from a man aged 30 to 45 who received the YFV17D yellow fever vaccine. The chain has TRBV12-3 or TRBV12-4 and TRBJ2-2; 7 bases map to TRBD1. The CDR3 spells CASSLLQGVGELFF. DNA of the CDR3: TGTGCCAGCAGTTTACTCCAGGGGGTCGGGGAGCTGTTTTTT.